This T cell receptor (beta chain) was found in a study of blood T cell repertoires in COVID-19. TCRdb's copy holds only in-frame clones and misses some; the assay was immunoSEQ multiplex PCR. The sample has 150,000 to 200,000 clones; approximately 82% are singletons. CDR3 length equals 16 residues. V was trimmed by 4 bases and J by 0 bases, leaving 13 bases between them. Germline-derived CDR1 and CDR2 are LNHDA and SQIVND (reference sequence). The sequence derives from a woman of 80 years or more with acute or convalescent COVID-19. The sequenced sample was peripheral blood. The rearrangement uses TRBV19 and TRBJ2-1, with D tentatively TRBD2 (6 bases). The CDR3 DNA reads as TGTGCCAGTAGTAGTGCCGCGGGGTCCTCCTACAATGAGCAGTTCTTC. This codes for CASSSAAGSSYNEQFF. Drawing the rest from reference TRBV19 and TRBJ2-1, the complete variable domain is DGGITQSPKYLFRKEGQNVTLSCEQNLNHDAMYWYRQDPGQGLRLIYYSQIVNDFQKGDIAEGYSVSREKKESFPLTVTSAQKNPTAFYLCASSSAAGSSYNEQFFGPGTRLTVL.